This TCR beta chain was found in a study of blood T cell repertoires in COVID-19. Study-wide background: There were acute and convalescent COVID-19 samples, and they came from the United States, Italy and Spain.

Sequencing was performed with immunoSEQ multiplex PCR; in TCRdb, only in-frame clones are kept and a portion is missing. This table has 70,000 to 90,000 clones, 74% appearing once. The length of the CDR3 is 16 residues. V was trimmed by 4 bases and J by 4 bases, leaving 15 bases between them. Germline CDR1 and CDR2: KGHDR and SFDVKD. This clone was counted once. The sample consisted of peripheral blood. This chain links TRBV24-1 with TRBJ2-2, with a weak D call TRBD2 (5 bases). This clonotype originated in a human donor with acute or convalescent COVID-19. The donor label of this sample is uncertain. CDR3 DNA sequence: TGTGCCACCAGTGACCCTCGACGGGCGGGCACCGGGGAGCTGTTTTTT. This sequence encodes CATSDPRRAGTGELFF.